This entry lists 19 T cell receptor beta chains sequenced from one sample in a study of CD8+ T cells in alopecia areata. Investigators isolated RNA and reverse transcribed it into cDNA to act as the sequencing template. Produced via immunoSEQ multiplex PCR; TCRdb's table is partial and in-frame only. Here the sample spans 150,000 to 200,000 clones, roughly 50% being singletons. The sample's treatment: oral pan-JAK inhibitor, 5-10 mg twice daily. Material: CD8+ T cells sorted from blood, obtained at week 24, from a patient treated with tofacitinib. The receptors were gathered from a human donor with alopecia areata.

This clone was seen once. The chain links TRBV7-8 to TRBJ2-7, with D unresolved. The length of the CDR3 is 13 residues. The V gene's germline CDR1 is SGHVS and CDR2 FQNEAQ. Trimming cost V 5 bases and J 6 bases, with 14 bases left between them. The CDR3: CASSPEDGREQYF. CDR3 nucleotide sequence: TGTGCCAGCAGCCCCGAGGACGGCCGCGAGCAGTACTTC.

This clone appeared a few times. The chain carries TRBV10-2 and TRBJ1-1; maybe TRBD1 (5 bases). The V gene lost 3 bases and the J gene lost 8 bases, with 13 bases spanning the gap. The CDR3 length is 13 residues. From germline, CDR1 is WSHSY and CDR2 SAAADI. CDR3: CASSDERQGEAFF. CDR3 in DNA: TGCGCCAGCAGTGATGAACGGCAGGGCGAAGCTTTCTTT.

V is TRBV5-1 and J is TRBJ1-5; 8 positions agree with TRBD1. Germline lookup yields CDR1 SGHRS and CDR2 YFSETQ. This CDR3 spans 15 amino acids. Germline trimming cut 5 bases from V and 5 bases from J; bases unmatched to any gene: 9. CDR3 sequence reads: CASSPDRDNHQPQHF. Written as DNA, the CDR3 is TGCGCCAGCAGTCCGGACAGGGACAATCATCAGCCCCAGCATTTT.

The CDR3 spells CASSLAGGGIDQPQHF. The CDR3 nucleotides are TGTGCCAGCAGCTTAGCGGGAGGAGGGATCGATCAGCCCCAGCATTTT. The rearrangement joins TRBV7-6 to TRBJ1-5, with D hard to call. CDR1 and CDR2 (germline): SGHVS, FNYEAQ. V gave up 0 bases and J gave up 5 bases, with 14 bases separating them. CDR3 length: 16 residues.

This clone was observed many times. The DNA of the CDR3 is TGTGCCAGCAGCTTAGTTTTAGGGGCACACAATGAGCAGTTCTTC. This encodes CASSLVLGAHNEQFF. The V and J genes are TRBV11-2 and TRBJ2-1; D may be TRBD1 (5 bases). This CDR3 comprises 15 residues. V was pared by 1 base and J by 5 bases, with 12 bases between. CDR1 and CDR2 (germline): SGHAT, FQNNGV.

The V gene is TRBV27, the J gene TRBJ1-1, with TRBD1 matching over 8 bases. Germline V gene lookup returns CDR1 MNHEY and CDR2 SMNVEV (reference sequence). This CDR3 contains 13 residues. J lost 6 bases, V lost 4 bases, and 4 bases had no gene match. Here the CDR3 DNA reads TGTGCCAGCAGTTCAGGGGGCCGGGCTGAAGCTTTCTTT. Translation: CASSSGGRAEAFF.

This CDR3 is CASRDKDWVGYTF. The DNA for the CDR3 is TGTGCCAGCAGGGATAAGGATTGGGTTGGCTACACCTTC. This rearrangement joins TRBV27 to TRBJ1-2, with D hard to call. The CDR3 runs 13 residues. Germline V gene lookup returns CDR1 MNHEY and CDR2 SMNVEV (reference sequence). The ends were cut back, 6 bases at V and 7 bases at J, with 15 bases in the middle.

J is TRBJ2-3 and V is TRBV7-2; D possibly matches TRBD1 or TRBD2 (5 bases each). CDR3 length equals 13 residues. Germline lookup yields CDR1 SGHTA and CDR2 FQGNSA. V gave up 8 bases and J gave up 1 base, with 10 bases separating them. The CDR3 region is CASGRGRTDTQYF. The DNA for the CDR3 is TGTGCCAGCGGACGGGGCCGCACAGATACGCAGTATTTT.

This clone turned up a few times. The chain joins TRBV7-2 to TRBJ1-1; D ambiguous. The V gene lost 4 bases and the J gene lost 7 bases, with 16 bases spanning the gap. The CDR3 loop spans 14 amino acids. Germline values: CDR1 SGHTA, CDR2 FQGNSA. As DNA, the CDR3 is TGTGCCAGCAGCTCGCCTAGGGCACCCCATGAAGCTTTCTTT. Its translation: CASSSPRAPHEAFF.

CDR3 nucleotides: TGTGCCAGCAGTTACGTCTACAATGAAGCTTTCTTT. This encodes CASSYVYNEAFF. This chain joins TRBV6-5 and TRBJ1-1; no clear D gene. Trimming removed 2 bases from V and 7 bases from J, with 8 bases in between. The CDR3 consists of 12 residues. Germline CDR1 is MNHEY and CDR2 is SVGAGI.

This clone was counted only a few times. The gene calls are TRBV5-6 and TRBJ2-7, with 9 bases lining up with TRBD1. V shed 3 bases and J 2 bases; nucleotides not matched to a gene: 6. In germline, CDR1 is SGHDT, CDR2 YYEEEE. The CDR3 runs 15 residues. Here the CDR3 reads CASSWGTGFAYEQYF. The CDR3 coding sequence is TGTGCCAGCAGCTGGGGGACAGGGTTTGCCTACGAGCAGTACTTC.

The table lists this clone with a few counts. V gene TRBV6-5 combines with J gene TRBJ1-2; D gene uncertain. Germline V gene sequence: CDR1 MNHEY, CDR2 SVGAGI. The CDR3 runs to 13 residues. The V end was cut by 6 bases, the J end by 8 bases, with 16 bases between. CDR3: CASSIEGQDGYTF. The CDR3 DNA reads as TGTGCCAGCAGCATCGAAGGGCAGGACGGCTACACCTTC.

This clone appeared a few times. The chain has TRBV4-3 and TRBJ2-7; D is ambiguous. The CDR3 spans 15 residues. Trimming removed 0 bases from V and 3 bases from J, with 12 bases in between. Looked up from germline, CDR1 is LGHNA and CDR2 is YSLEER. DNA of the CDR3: TGCGCCAGCAGCCAAGATAAGGCAGGCGGCTACGAGCAGTACTTC. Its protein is CASSQDKAGGYEQYF.

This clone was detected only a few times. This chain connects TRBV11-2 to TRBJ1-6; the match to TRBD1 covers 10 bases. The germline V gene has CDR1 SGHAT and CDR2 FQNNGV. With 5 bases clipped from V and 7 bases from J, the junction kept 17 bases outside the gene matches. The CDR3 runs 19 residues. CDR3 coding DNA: TGTGCCAGCAGCATACACCCCCGAGACAGGGGGCTGGGGAATTCACCCCTCCACTTT. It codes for CASSIHPRDRGLGNSPLHF.

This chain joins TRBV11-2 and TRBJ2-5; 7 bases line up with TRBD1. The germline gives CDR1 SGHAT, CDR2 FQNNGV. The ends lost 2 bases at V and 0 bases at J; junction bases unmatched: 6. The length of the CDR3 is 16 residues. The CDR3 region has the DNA TGTGCCAGCAGCTTATCTTCGGGACAGTACCAAGAGACCCAGTACTTC. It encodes CASSLSSGQYQETQYF.

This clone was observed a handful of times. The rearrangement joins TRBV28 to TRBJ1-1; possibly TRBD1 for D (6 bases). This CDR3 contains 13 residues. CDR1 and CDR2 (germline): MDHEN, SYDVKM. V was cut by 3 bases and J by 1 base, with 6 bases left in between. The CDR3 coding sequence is TGTGCCAGCAGTTTGGGGGCGAACACTGAAGCTTTCTTT. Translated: CASSLGANTEAFF.

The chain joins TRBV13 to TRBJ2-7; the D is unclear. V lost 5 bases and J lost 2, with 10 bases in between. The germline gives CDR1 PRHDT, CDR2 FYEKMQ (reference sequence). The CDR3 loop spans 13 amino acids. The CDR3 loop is CASSGSSTYEQYF. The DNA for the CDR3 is TGTGCCAGCAGCGGCAGCTCCACCTACGAGCAGTACTTC.

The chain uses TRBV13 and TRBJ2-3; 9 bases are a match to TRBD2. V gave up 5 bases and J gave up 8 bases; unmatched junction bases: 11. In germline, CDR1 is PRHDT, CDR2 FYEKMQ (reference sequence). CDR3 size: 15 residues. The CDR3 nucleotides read TGTGCCAGCAGCCGGGAGGCTAGCGGGGCTGCTACGCAGTATTTT. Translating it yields CASSREASGAATQYF.

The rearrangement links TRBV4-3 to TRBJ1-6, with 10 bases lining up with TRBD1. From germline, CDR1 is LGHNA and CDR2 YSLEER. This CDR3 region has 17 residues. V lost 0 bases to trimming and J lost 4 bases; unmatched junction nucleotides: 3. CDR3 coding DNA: TGCGCCAGCAGCCAAGATGGGACAGGGGAATATAATTCACCCCTCCACTTT. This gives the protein CASSQDGTGEYNSPLHF.